This T cell receptor (beta chain) originates from a study of T cell changes during pregnancy in multiple sclerosis. Some clones are missing from TCRdb's copy, which holds only in-frame ones; the method was immunoSEQ multiplex PCR. In the table there are 26,000 or so clones, 80% to 90% of which are singletons. With 1 base removed from V and 6 bases from J, the gap between germline ends came to 8 bases. In germline, CDR1 is SGDLS, CDR2 YYNGEE. The CDR3 is made up of 13 amino acids. The material was CD8+ T cells from peripheral blood mononuclear cells, obtained in the second trimester of pregnancy. The origin of this receptor is a female donor with multiple sclerosis, enrolled in a pregnancy study. This rearrangement joins TRBV9 to TRBJ2-1; tentatively, D is TRBD2 (5 bases). The CDR3 sequence: CASSVLGSNEQFF. Written as DNA, the CDR3 is TGTGCCAGCAGCGTACTAGGGAGCAATGAGCAGTTCTTC.